Here is one TCR beta chain with its context. What it binds is not known. cDNA libraries for TCR beta contained unique molecular identifiers. Input of roughly 0.85 to 11 million T cells yielded roughly 0.5 million cDNA molecules. Using its own MiXCR run on the PCR reads, TCRdb lists one record per CDR3 protein. The profile covers approximately 460,000 distinct CDR3 sequences, with roughly 45% appearing a single time and around an eighth taken by the ten largest. This sample is part of a study of post-analysis software for immune sequencing data. Regarding the study as a whole: When patients were compared with controls, about five TRBV segments were more frequent, TRBV5-6, TRBV5-1 and TRBV20-1 among them. Compared against controls, patients with multiple sclerosis displayed significantly lower normalized Chao1 diversity.

Germline lookup yields CDR1 SGHAT and CDR2 FQDESV (reference sequence). This CDR3 region has 14 residues. Trimming shortened V by 5 bases and J by 6 bases, and 15 bases separated the two germline ends. The chain employs TRBV11-1 and TRBJ2-3; TRBD2 is a possible D gene (5 bases). Sequencing was carried out using blood. The sequence derives from a girl aged 10-17 years with multiple sclerosis. The CDR3 sequence is CASSLLADGDTQYF. The CDR3 DNA follows: TGTGCCAGCAGCCTTCTAGCTGACGGGGATACGCAGTATTTT.